The T cell receptor beta chain under discussion was sequenced for a study of spatial heterogeneity in lung cancer. Sample time point: sample taken at primary tumor resection. Frozen PBMC, nontumor lung or tumor provided whole RNA, which was sequenced unsorted. Each CDR3 protein gets one entry after TCRdb re-called the 5' RACE reads with MiXCR. Among approximately 11,000 distinct CDR3 sequences listed, 3% to 4.5% were seen once. The receptor was derived from a male donor with early-stage non-small cell lung cancer. The sequenced sample was normal lung tissue next to the tumor, obtained at surgery.

CDR3 nucleotides: TGCAGTGCTCCGCGAAGGGACAGCTATGGCTACACCTTC. This codes for CSAPRRDSYGYTF. V is TRBV20-1 and J is TRBJ1-2; 7 bases map to TRBD1. The CDR3 has 13 amino acids. The germline gives CDR1 DFQATT, CDR2 SNEGSKA (reference sequence). The ends lost 5 bases at V and 4 bases at J; junction bases unmatched: 7.